Included here is one T cell receptor beta chain sequence, with context. Its antigen is currently unknown. A multiplex PCR was run with 60 Vbeta primers and 13 Jbeta primers. Profiled with immunoSEQ multiplex PCR; TCRdb holds only in-frame clones, not every one. Of about 210,000 clones detected, 83% appear once; the ten largest clones hold 1.5% to 2%. These data originate in a study of cytomegalovirus exposure and HLA in healthy donors. General study findings and limits: Analyses of presence and absence presupposed an approximately uniform sequencing depth across donors. CMV serostatus alone was available as immune exposure information. High sensitivity and specificity were reportedly achieved when the classifier diagnosed cytomegalovirus status.

All the people who gave samples were healthy bone marrow donors. This TCR was sampled from a man aged 35-49 years in good health and CMV-seropositive. Sequencing was done on a sample of PBMCs.

CDR3: CAWSVGLLAGGPFLSYNEQFF. The CDR3 coding sequence is TGTGCCTGGAGTGTAGGCCTACTAGCGGGAGGGCCCTTTCTCTCCTACAATGAGCAGTTCTTC. The chain uses TRBV30 and TRBJ2-1; 13 bases align to TRBD2. V trimming: 0 bases; J trimming: 0 bases; junction bases outside the gene matches: 14. The CDR3 runs 21 residues. The germline gives CDR1 GTSNPN, CDR2 SVGIG (reference sequence).